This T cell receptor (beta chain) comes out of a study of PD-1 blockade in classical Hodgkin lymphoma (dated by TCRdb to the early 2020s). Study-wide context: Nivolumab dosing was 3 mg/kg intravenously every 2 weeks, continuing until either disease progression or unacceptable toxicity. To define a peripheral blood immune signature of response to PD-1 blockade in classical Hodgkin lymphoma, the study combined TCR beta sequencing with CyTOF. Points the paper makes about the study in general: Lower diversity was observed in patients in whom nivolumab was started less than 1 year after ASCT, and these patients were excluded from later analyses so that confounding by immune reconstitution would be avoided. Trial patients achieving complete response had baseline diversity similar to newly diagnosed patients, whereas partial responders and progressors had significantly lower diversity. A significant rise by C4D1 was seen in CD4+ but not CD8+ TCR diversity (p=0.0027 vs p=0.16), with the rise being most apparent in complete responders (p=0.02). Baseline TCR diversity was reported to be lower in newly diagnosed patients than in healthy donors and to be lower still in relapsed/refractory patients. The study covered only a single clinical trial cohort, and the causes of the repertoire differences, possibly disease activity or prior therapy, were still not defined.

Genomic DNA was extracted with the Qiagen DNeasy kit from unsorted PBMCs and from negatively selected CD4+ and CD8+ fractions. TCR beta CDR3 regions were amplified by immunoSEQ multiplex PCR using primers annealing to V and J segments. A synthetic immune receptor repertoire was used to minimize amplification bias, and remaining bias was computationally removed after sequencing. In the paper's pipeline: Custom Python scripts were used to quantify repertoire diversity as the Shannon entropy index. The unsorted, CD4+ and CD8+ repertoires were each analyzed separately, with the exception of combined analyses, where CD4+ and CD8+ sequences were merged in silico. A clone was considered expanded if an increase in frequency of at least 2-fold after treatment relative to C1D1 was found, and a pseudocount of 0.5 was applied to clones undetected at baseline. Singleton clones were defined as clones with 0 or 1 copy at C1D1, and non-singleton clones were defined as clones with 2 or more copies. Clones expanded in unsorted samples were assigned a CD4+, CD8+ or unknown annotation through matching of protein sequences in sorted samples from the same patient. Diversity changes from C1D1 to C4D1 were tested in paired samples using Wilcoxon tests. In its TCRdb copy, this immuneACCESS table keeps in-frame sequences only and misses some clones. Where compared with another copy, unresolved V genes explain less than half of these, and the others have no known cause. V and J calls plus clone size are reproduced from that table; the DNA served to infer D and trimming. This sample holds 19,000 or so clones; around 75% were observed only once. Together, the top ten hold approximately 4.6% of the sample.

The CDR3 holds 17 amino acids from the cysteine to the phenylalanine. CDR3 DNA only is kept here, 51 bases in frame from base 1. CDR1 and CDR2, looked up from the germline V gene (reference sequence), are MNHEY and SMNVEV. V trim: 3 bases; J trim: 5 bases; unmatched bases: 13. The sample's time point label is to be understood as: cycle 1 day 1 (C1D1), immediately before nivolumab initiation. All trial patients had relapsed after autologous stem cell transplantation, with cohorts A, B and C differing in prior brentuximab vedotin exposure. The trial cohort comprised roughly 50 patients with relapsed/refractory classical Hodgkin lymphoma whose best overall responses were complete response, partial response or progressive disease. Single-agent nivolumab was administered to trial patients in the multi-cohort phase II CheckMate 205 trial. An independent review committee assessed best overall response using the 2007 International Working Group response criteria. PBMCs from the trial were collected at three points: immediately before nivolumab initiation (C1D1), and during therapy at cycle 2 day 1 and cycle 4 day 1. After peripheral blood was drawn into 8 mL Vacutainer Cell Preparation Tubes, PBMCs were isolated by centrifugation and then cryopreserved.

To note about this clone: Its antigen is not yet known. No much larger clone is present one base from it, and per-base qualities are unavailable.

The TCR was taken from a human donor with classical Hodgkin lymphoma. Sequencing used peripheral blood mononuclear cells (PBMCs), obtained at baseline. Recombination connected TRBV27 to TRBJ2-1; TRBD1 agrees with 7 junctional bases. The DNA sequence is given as TGTGCCAGCAGTTTTTATCAGGGAGACAGGGCTCACAATGAGCAGTTCTTC. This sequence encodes CASSFYQGDRAHNEQFF.